This T cell receptor (beta chain) was sequenced during a study of T cell repertoires in cytomegalovirus infection. The germline V gene encodes CDR1 MNHEY and CDR2 SMNVEV (reference sequence). Between the trimmed V and J ends, which lost 5 bases and 0 bases, there was a span of 13 bases. This CDR3 has 15 residues. Each CDR3 protein is one row after TCRdb ran MiXCR on the reads. The sample comprises about 260,000 distinct CDR3 sequences, 9.1% of which are singletons, and roughly 16% rests with the top ten. The sample holds many counts of this clonotype. The receptor's source is a human donor in good health (CMV status not recorded). Some clones in this sample may be carry-over from other donors' samples. The chain recombines TRBV27 with TRBJ1-2; D is unclear. The sequencing input was PBMCs. The CDR3 coding sequence is TGTGCCAGCAGTCGCACCACCGGGGCTAACTATGGCTACACCTTC. Amino acids: CASSRTTGANYGYTF.